This record looks at one T cell receptor (beta chain) sequence and its context. Libraries were prepared by immunoSEQ multiplex PCR; TCRdb keeps only in-frame clonotypes and omits some of them. This table has about 320,000 clones, about nine tenths appearing once. This sample was taken from a study of blood T cell repertoires in COVID-19. Germline CDR1 SGHRS, CDR2 YFSETQ. V lost 7 bases, J lost 6 bases, and 19 bases lay in between. CDR3 length equals 15 residues. The sequenced material came from peripheral blood. The source of this sequence is a woman in her 30s with COVID-19, enrolled during active disease. The chain combines TRBV5-1 with TRBJ2-2, with D possibly TRBD2 on 6 matching bases. CDR3 sequence (DNA): TGCGCCAGCGAATGGCTCGGGGGATCTGCCGGGGAGCTGTTTTTT. Translation gives CASEWLGGSAGELFF.